This T cell receptor (beta chain) was sequenced during a study of T cell clonality in common variable immunodeficiency. This clone was seen ten or more times. With the read ending 3 residues before the CDR3 end, the germline J gene is used to fill in that end. Method: immunoSEQ multiplex PCR; TCRdb's copy keeps in-frame clones and lacks some. The repertoire consists of under 40,000 clones, none detected only once. This CDR3 has 15 amino acids. J was trimmed by 2 bases and V by 3 bases; bases with no gene match: 6. Germline CDR1 and CDR2: SGHTA and FQGNSA. Material: peripheral blood mononuclear cells. The rearrangement joins TRBV7-2 to TRBJ2-7, with 8 positions matching TRBD2. This receptor was taken from a person aged 18 to 75 in good health. The chain's CDR3 is CASSFPGGLTYEQYF. The sequenced part of the CDR3 DNA is TGTGCCAGCAGCTTCCCGGGGGGGTTAACCTACGAG.